Sequencing of this T cell receptor (beta chain) was carried out in a study of early T cells in non-severe SARS-CoV-2 infection. As for the study in general: Chains were unpaired, as sequencing was done on bulk RNA from unsorted whole blood. Study-level results: Matching results from VDJdb favored anti-spike CD8 responses, leaving private and CD4 specificities undetected.

The germline V and J ends were trimmed by 4 bases and 0 bases, with 10 bases remaining between them. Germline V gene data show CDR1 as SGHRS and CDR2 as YFSETQ. CDR3 length equals 14 residues. Individually, cDNA molecules had unique molecular identifiers attached to them. TCRdb called the 5' RACE reads again in MiXCR, with one record for every CDR3 protein. Of more than 50,000 distinct CDR3 sequences listed, about 9.1% are singletons. On this clonotype: Its specificity is unknown.

The sample taken for sequencing was whole blood. The origin of this receptor is an adult who was a healthcare worker with PCR-confirmed SARS-CoV-2 infection or an uninfected control (not recorded which). The gene calls are TRBV5-1 and TRBJ1-1; the D is unclear. DNA of the CDR3: TGCGCCAGCAGCCCTGAGGTTGTGAACACTGAAGCTTTCTTT. As protein: CASSPEVVNTEAFF.